This record looks at one T cell receptor (beta chain) sequence and its context. What it binds is unknown. The sample comes from a study of T cell repertoires in cytomegalovirus infection. Study-wide results and limits: Within the response measured ex vivo, HLA-C-restricted CMV-specific TCR beta clonotypes were dominant.

TCRdb reanalysed the reads using MiXCR and keeps one entry per CDR3 protein. The sample lists some 390,000 distinct CDR3 sequences, 15% to 20% seen once, with around 9.3% in the top ten. The CDR3 runs 14 residues. V trimming: 5 bases; J trimming: 10 bases; junction bases outside the gene matches: 4. Germline values: CDR1 SGHTA, CDR2 FQGNSA. Sequenced: PBMCs. The chain joins TRBV7-2 to TRBJ1-6, with 11 bases that match TRBD1. The sequence was collected from a human donor in good health (CMV status not recorded). Some clones in this sample may be carry-over from other donors' samples. The CDR3 DNA is TGTGCCAGCAGCCCCCGGGACAGGGGGTCACCCCTCCACTTT. Protein: CASSPRDRGSPLHF.